The rows below give T cell receptor beta chains drawn from one sample of a study of CD8 T cells in ankylosing spondylitis. TCRdb passed the 5' RACE reads through MiXCR, listing each CDR3 protein once. The sample contains around 120,000 distinct CDR3 sequences, about a tenth of which appear only once. The sample comprised blood, either unsorted or a sorted T cell fraction (not recorded which). The receptors originated from a male donor with ankylosing spondylitis or in good health (not recorded which). CDR3s include the opening cysteine and the closing phenylalanine or tryptophan. A D gene is named only where the DNA matches it firmly. Size tells how often a clone was seen (once, few, many) or the class of an expanded clone, and some rows leave it out.

clone size	J gene	V gene	D gene	CDR3 protein	CDR3 DNA
many	TRBJ1-1	TRBV7-8	.	CAIGGRNTEAFF	TGTGCCATTGGGGGCAGGAACACTGAAGCTTTCTTT
many	TRBJ2-5	TRBV7-2	.	CASSRTQNPQETQYF	TGTGCCAGCAGCAGAACACAGAACCCCCAAGAGACCCAGTACTTC
.	TRBJ2-1	TRBV29-1	.	CSVSLGGYNEQFF	TGCAGCGTTTCGCTAGGGGGCTACAATGAGCAGTTCTTC
many	TRBJ2-7	TRBV5-4	.	CASSLQGRSYEQYF	TGTGCCAGCAGCTTGCAGGGGCGGTCCTACGAGCAGTACTTC
few	TRBJ1-1	TRBV20-1	.	CSARDHGTLRNTEAFF	TGCAGTGCTAGAGATCATGGTACCTTAAGGAACACTGAAGCTTTCTTT
.	TRBJ2-1	TRBV28	.	CASGMAGEGNEQFF	TGTGCCAGCGGAATGGCAGGGGAGGGGAATGAGCAGTTCTTC
many	TRBJ2-7	TRBV6-2/TRBV6-3	TRBD2	CASSYSRLAGGYEQYF	TGTGCCAGCAGTTACTCACGACTAGCGGGAGGCTACGAGCAGTACTTC
few	TRBJ2-7	TRBV20-1	TRBD1	CSAIRVQGAGEQYF	TGCAGTGCTATCCGGGTTCAGGGGGCAGGTGAGCAGTACTTC
many	TRBJ2-1	TRBV20-1	TRBD2	CSAAGATSGYNEQFF	TGCAGTGCCGCCGGTGCGACTAGCGGTTACAATGAGCAGTTCTTC
many	TRBJ2-3	TRBV12-3/TRBV12-4	.	CASSLVAGSGTDTQYF	TGTGCCAGCAGTTTAGTGGCAGGGTCTGGCACAGATACGCAGTATTTT
many	TRBJ2-7	TRBV2	TRBD1	CASSSQGERYEQYF	TGTGCCAGCAGCTCCCAGGGGGAGAGGTACGAGCAGTACTTC
many	TRBJ1-2	TRBV3-1	.	CASSHEANYGYTF	TGTGCCAGCAGCCATGAGGCTAACTATGGCTACACCTTC
many	TRBJ2-3	TRBV11-2	.	CASSPSWAVDTQYF	TGTGCCAGCAGCCCGTCGTGGGCCGTCGATACGCAGTATTTT
.	TRBJ1-1	TRBV7-2	.	CASSLVTVNTEAFF	TGTGCCAGCAGCTTAGTGACGGTGAACACTGAAGCTTTCTTT
.	TRBJ2-7	TRBV19	TRBD1	CASSNSRDSYEQYF	TGTGCCAGTAGCAACTCCCGGGACAGCTACGAGCAGTACTTC
few	TRBJ2-1	TRBV11-2	TRBD2	CASSLLTSGRVYNEQFF	TGTGCCAGCAGCTTATTGACTAGCGGCAGGGTCTACAATGAGCAGTTCTTC
many	TRBJ1-1	TRBV7-9	TRBD1	CASSSPTGTNTEAFF	TGTGCCAGCAGCTCTCCGACAGGGACGAACACTGAAGCTTTCTTT
few	TRBJ2-5	TRBV20-1	.	CSARSGPVRETQYF	TGCAGTGCTAGGTCGGGACCAGTGCGGGAGACCCAGTACTTC
.	TRBJ2-7	TRBV5-5	TRBD2	CASSYDLAGGPPYEQYF	TGTGCCAGCAGCTACGACCTAGCGGGAGGGCCCCCCTACGAGCAGTACTTC
many	TRBJ2-3	TRBV5-1	TRBD2	CASTETSGSQDTQYF	TGCGCCAGCACGGAGACTAGCGGGAGTCAAGATACGCAGTATTTT
many	TRBJ2-3	TRBV30	TRBD2	CAWTLGGNTDTQYF	TGTGCCTGGACTCTGGGAGGGAACACAGATACGCAGTATTTT
.	TRBJ2-1	TRBV4-2	TRBD2	CASSQEVASGSYEQFF	TGTGCCAGCAGCCAAGAGGTCGCTAGCGGGAGCTATGAGCAGTTCTTC
.	TRBJ2-6	TRBV7-2	.	CASNSDGKPGANVLTF	TGTGCCAGCAACTCGGACGGGAAACCGGGGGCCAACGTCCTGACTTTC
few	TRBJ2-3	TRBV29-1	TRBD2	CSVGTSGRLDTQYF	TGCAGCGTTGGCACTAGCGGGAGGTTAGATACGCAGTATTTT
.	TRBJ1-5	TRBV6-1	.	CASSPGGGQNQPQHF	TGTGCCAGCAGCCCTGGGGGGGGGCAGAATCAGCCCCAGCATTTT
many	TRBJ1-5	TRBV5-5	.	CASSLSPNSNQPQHF	TGTGCCAGCAGCCTATCGCCGAATAGCAATCAGCCCCAGCATTTT
many	TRBJ2-7	TRBV7-2	TRBD2	CASSSRGTSGSYEQYF	TGTGCCAGCAGCTCGAGGGGGACTAGCGGGAGTTACGAGCAGTACTTC
many	TRBJ2-3	TRBV27	.	CASSLGAGADTQYF	TGTGCCAGCAGTTTAGGGGCGGGTGCAGATACGCAGTATTTT
many	TRBJ2-7	TRBV20-1	.	CSARDYALASYEQYF	TGCAGTGCTAGAGATTATGCACTAGCTTCATACGAGCAGTACTTC
few	TRBJ2-7	TRBV4-3	.	CASSQEPSRDEQYF	TGCGCCAGCAGCCAAGAACCTAGTCGCGACGAGCAGTACTTC
many	TRBJ2-7	TRBV7-2	TRBD2	CASSPTSGRSYEQYF	TGTGCCAGCAGCCCTACTAGCGGGAGGTCCTACGAGCAGTACTTC
many	TRBJ1-1	TRBV28	.	CASSSHRMMNTEAFF	TGTGCCAGCAGTTCACACAGGATGATGAACACTGAAGCTTTCTTT
.	TRBJ2-7	TRBV9	TRBD2	CASSVNGLARQGQYF	TGTGCCAGCAGCGTAAATGGACTAGCCCGTCAGGGGCAGTACTTC
many	TRBJ2-5	TRBV5-1	.	CASSLVAELQETQYF	TGCGCCAGCAGCTTGGTCGCGGAACTTCAAGAGACCCAGTACTTC
many	TRBJ2-3	TRBV28	.	CASSMPGPDTQYF	TGTGCCAGCAGTATGCCGGGACCAGATACGCAGTATTTT
many	TRBJ2-2	TRBV20-1	.	CSAREGPRENTGELFF	TGCAGTGCTAGAGAGGGGCCGCGGGAGAACACCGGGGAGCTGTTTTTT
many	TRBJ2-3	TRBV5-1	.	CASSLGQSTDTQYF	TGCGCCAGCAGCTTGGGGCAGAGCACAGATACGCAGTATTTT
many	TRBJ1-2	TRBV20-1	.	CSAIGGMGYGYTF	TGCAGTGCTATAGGAGGGATGGGGTATGGCTACACCTTC
.	TRBJ2-2	TRBV20-1	.	CSASSRGLGELFF	TGCAGTGCTTCCAGCAGGGGTCTCGGGGAGCTGTTTTTT
many	TRBJ2-5	TRBV7-9	.	CASNLAHQETQYF	TGTGCCAGCAACCTAGCACACCAAGAGACCCAGTACTTC
.	TRBJ2-5	TRBV29-1	.	CSGQEAQETQYF	TGCAGCGGACAAGAAGCTCAAGAGACCCAGTACTTC
many	TRBJ1-5	TRBV29-1	.	CSVEQGNQPQHF	TGCAGCGTTGAACAGGGCAATCAGCCCCAGCATTTT
many	TRBJ2-1	TRBV7-3	TRBD2	CASSLTSGWEDEQFF	TGTGCCAGCAGCCTTACTAGCGGGTGGGAGGATGAGCAGTTCTTC
few	TRBJ2-7	TRBV28	.	CASGPGGSPYEQYF	TGTGCCAGCGGCCCAGGTGGGAGTCCGTACGAGCAGTACTTC
many	TRBJ1-3	TRBV7-6	.	CASSLARGGAGNTIYF	TGTGCCAGCAGCTTAGCGAGGGGCGGCGCGGGAAACACCATATATTTT
many	TRBJ1-4	TRBV20-1	TRBD1	CSADAGTGLQKLFF	TGCAGTGCTGATGCCGGGACAGGATTACAAAAACTGTTTTTT
few	TRBJ2-4	TRBV20-1	.	CSAPTAGGGSFTKNIQYF	TGCAGTGCTCCAACCGCTGGGGGCGGGAGCTTCACCAAAAACATTCAGTACTTC
many	TRBJ2-7	TRBV7-2	TRBD2	CASSQRSGRSSYEQYF	TGTGCCAGCAGCCAGAGGAGCGGGAGGAGCTCCTACGAGCAGTACTTC
many	TRBJ2-6	TRBV12-3/TRBV12-4	TRBD1	CASRVQGAGANVLTF	TGTGCCAGCAGAGTACAGGGGGCCGGGGCCAACGTCCTGACTTTC
few	TRBJ2-2	TRBV19	.	CATNSGGGVGELFF	TGTGCCACCAATAGCGGAGGAGGGGTCGGGGAGCTGTTTTTT
many	TRBJ2-5	TRBV7-6	.	CASSLMGGETQYF	TGTGCCAGCAGCTTAATGGGGGGAGAGACCCAGTACTTC
.	TRBJ2-2	TRBV20-1	TRBD2	CCANSLGLAVVEGTGELFF	TGCTGTGCTAACTCACTGGGACTAGCGGTAGTCGAGGGGACCGGGGAGCTGTTTTTT
many	TRBJ2-3	TRBV6-2/TRBV6-3	TRBD2	CATNPSGGRASTDTQYF	TGTGCCACCAACCCTAGCGGGGGAAGAGCTAGCACAGATACGCAGTATTTT
many	TRBJ2-5	TRBV29-1	.	CSVEERGSYAETQYF	TGCAGCGTTGAAGAACGGGGGAGTTATGCAGAGACCCAGTACTTC
many	TRBJ2-7	TRBV5-1	TRBD1	CASSRTGVDYEQYF	TGCGCCAGCAGCAGGACAGGGGTGGACTACGAGCAGTACTTC
few	TRBJ2-7	TRBV5-1	TRBD1	CASSLWDRGGEQYF	TGCGCCAGCAGCTTGTGGGACAGGGGCGGAGAGCAGTACTTC
.	TRBJ1-6	TRBV20-1	.	CSANRGIYSPLHF	TGCAGTGCTAATCGGGGGATATATTCACCCCTCCACTTT
.	TRBJ2-6	TRBV9	.	CASSPIVRSRFGANVLTF	TGTGCCAGCAGCCCAATAGTAAGGTCGAGGTTTGGGGCCAACGTCCTGACTTTC
many	TRBJ2-1	TRBV7-3	TRBD2	CASSSGLVNNEQFF	TGTGCCAGCAGCTCGGGACTAGTTAACAATGAGCAGTTCTTC